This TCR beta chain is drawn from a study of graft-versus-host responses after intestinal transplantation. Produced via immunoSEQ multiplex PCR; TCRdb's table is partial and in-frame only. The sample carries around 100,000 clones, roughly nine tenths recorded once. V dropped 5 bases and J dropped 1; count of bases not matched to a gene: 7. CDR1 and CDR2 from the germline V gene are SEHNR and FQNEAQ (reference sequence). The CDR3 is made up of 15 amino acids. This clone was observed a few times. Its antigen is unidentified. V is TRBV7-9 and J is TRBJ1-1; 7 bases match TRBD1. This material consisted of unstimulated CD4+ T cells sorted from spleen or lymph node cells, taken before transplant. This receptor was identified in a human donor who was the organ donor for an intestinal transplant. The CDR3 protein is CASSPRQGENTEAFF. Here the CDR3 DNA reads TGTGCCAGCAGCCCCCGACAGGGCGAGAACACTGAAGCTTTCTTT.